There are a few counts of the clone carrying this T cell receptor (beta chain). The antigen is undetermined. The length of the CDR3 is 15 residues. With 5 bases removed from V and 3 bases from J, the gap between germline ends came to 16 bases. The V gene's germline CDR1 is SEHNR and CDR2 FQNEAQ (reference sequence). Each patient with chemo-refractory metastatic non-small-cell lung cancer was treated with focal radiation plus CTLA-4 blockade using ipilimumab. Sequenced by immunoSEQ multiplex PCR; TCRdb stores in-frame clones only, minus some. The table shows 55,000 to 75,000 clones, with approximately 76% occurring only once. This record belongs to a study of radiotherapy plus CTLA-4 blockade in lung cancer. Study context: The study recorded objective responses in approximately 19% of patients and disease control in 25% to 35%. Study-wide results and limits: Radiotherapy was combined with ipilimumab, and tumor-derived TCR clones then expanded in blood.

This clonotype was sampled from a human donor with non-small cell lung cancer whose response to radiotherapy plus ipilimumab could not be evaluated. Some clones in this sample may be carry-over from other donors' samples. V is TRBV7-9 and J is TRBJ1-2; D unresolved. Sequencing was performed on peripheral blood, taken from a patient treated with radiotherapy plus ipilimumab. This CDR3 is CASSPRGTVDYGYTF. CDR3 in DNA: TGTGCCAGCAGCCCTCGTGGTACGGTGGACTATGGCTACACCTTC.